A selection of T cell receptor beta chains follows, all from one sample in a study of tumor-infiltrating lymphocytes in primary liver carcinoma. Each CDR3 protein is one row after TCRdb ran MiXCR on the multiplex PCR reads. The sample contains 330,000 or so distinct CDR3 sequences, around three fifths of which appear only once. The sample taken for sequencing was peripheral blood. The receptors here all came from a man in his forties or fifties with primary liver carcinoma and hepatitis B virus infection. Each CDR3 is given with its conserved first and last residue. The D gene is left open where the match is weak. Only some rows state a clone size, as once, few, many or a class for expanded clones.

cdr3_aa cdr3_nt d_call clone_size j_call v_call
CASSLGAVMNTEAFF TGTGCCAGCAGCCTGGGGGCAGTTATGAACACTGAAGCTTTCTTT NA few TRBJ1-1 TRBV5-5
CSVATGSSNQPQHF TGCAGCGTTGCCACAGGGTCCTCCAATCAGCCCCAGCATTTT NA many TRBJ1-5 TRBV29-1
CGSSGTGTGASYSYNERFF TGTGGCAGCAGCGGAACCGGGACAGGGGCTTCTTACTCCTACAATGAGCGATTCTTC TRBD1 NA TRBJ2-1 TRBV6-6
CASSRHNTNTGELFF TGTGCCAGCAGTCGACATAACACGAACACCGGGGAGCTGTTTTTT NA many TRBJ2-2 TRBV6-2/TRBV6-3
CASSSPHYDQYF TGTGCCAGCAGCTCCCCTCATTACGATCAATACTTC NA NA TRBJ2-7 TRBV11-2
CASSDGNLRQQYF TGCGCCAGCAGTGACGGCAACCTACGGCAGCAGTACTTC NA many TRBJ2-7 TRBV10-2
CASSLGQGASNEQFF TGCGCCAGCAGCTTGGGACAGGGGGCGTCCAATGAGCAGTTCTTC TRBD1 few TRBJ2-1 TRBV5-1
CARSFGPLDMQYF TGTGCCAGAAGCTTTGGGCCGCTCGATATGCAGTATTTT NA NA TRBJ2-3 TRBV11-2
CASSHPIARGPLRETQYF TGCGCCAGCAGCCACCCCATAGCCAGAGGGCCTCTGCGAGAGACCCAGTACTTC NA once TRBJ2-5 TRBV4-1
CAANFRGADYNEQFF TGTGCCGCCAACTTTCGGGGGGCAGACTACAATGAGCAGTTCTTC NA few TRBJ2-1 TRBV6-1
CASSLLGGVSTDTQYF TGTGCCAGCAGTTTATTGGGGGGAGTGAGCACAGATACGCAGTATTTT NA NA TRBJ2-3 TRBV28
CASSSQRGGDTQYF TGTGCCAGCAGCTCCCAGCGGGGTGGAGATACGCAGTATTTT TRBD2 few TRBJ2-3 TRBV7-2
CASSLGHSDNEQSF TGTGCCAGCAGCCTAGGGCACAGTGACAATGAACAGTCCTTC NA once TRBJ2-1 TRBV4-2
CASSLGAAEQYF TGTGCCAGCAGCTTGGGGGCTGCCGAGCAGTACTTC NA many TRBJ2-7 TRBV5-6
CASSLNGGAGANVLTF TGTGCCAGCAGCTTAAACGGCGGCGCTGGGGCCAACGTCCTGACTTTC NA many TRBJ2-6 TRBV11-1
CASSEVIAPSGFVTDMQYF TGTGCCAGCAGTGAAGTGATAGCACCAAGTGGGTTCGTCACAGATATGCAGTATTTT NA NA TRBJ2-3 TRBV6-1
CASSQDSPANVLTF TGTGCCAGCAGCCAGGACAGTCCGGCCAACGTCCTGACTTTC NA NA TRBJ2-6 TRBV11-2